This TCR beta chain was found in a study of control samples from healthy donors and cancer patients. CDR3 length: 13 residues. J lost 1 base, V lost 6 bases, and 0 bases had no gene match. The method was immunoSEQ multiplex PCR; TCRdb's version includes in-frame clones alone and lacks a portion of them. The sample has around 130,000 clones; under 90% are singletons. This TCR was recovered from a man aged 45-60 years with head and neck cancer. Specimen: PBMCs. The rearrangement links TRBV12-3 or TRBV12-4 to TRBJ1-5, with TRBD1 matching over 7 bases. CDR3: CASRDRSNQPQHF. The CDR3 DNA reads TGTGCCAGCAGGGACAGGAGCAATCAGCCCCAGCATTTT.